This T cell receptor (beta chain) was obtained from a study of PD-1 blockade in mismatch repair-deficient tumors. Clones were read by immunoSEQ multiplex PCR, and TCRdb kept only the in-frame ones, dropping some. The table shows around 120,000 clones, with about 88% occurring only once. The germline gives CDR1 SGHVS, CDR2 FQNEAQ. V was clipped by 10 bases and J by 4 bases, with 16 bases between them. This CDR3 is built from 13 residues. This TCR derives from an adult with mismatch repair-deficient cancer. This specimen consisted of peripheral blood, obtained 44 weeks after starting pembrolizumab. The rearrangement uses TRBV7-8 and TRBJ1-2; TRBD1 is a possible D gene (6 bases). CDR3 coding DNA: TGTGCCATAGGGACACGGGGGTCCTATGGCTACACCTTC. Residues: CAIGTRGSYGYTF.